Included here is one T cell receptor (beta chain) sequence, with context. The sample originates from a study of blood T cell repertoires in COVID-19. Turning to the study itself: The origin of the acute and convalescent COVID-19 samples was the United States, Italy and Spain. Sample material is recorded as cDNA or gDNA derived from T cells, B-cell-depleted T cells, or PBMCs.

The ends lost 2 bases at V and 5 bases at J; junction bases unmatched: 2. Germline V lookup: CDR1 SEHNR, CDR2 FQNEAQ (reference sequence). The CDR3 has 14 amino acids. The authors' processing: Nucleated cell number was recorded as an estimate derived from reference gene primer amplification. The protocol was immunoSEQ multiplex PCR, while the TCRdb copy is restricted to in-frame clones and leaves out a portion. V, J and clone size were drawn from that table, and D and trimming were deduced from the DNA. The sample lists some 120,000 clones; approximately 83% were seen once. The chain uses TRBV7-9 and TRBJ1-4; TRBD1 aligns across 7 bases. Sequenced sample: peripheral blood. This TCR came from a woman aged 80 or over with acute or convalescent COVID-19. The chain's CDR3 is CASSLTGENEKLFF. The CDR3 DNA reads as TGTGCCAGCAGCTTAACAGGGGAGAATGAAAAACTGTTTTTT.